This TCR beta chain is drawn from a study of post-analysis software for immune sequencing data. Study-wide background: As for disease course, relapsing-remitting, secondary progressive and progressive-relapsing multiple sclerosis were all included. Findings and caveats of the study: Strong co-clustering by F measure was seen for same-batch samples. Normalized Chao1 diversity in multiple sclerosis patients fell significantly below that of controls.

cDNA libraries for TCR beta contained unique molecular identifiers. Roughly 0.5 million cDNA molecules were obtained from roughly 1 to 10 million T cells. TCRdb re-derived calls from the PCR reads in MiXCR, one entry per CDR3 protein. The sample lists around 770,000 distinct CDR3 sequences, roughly 46% occurring once. Concerning this clonotype: As yet, its antigen is unknown.

Source material: blood. The receptor was isolated from a girl between 5 and 17 years old with multiple sclerosis.

CDR3 bases: TGTGCCAGCAGCTCCAGGGGGCGCGGCTATGGCTACACCTTC. Its translation: CASSSRGRGYGYTF. The chain joins TRBV7-9 to TRBJ1-2; 8 bases align to TRBD1. The CDR3 sequence is 14 residues long. Germline CDR1 is SEHNR and CDR2 is FQNEAQ (reference sequence). V shed 4 bases, J shed 4 bases, and the junction held 5 bases outside the gene matches.